The present T cell receptor (beta chain) was sequenced within a study of blood T cells in healthy people across ages. A few counts support this clonotype. Per sample, at least 5 micrograms of total RNA were extracted. The V gene end was trimmed by 6 bases and the J gene end by 8 bases; junction bases not matched to a gene: 10. The CDR3 consists of 15 residues. In germline, CDR1 is MNHEY, CDR2 SVGAGI. Then a second PCR, running roughly 7 to 11 cycles, was carried out with a sample-barcoded 5' primer and a J-beta primer mix. TCRdb re-called the 5' RACE reads through MiXCR, storing one row per CDR3 protein. This table has nearly 1 million distinct CDR3 sequences, approximately 50% appearing once.

The TCR was taken from an older woman in good health. Material for sequencing was blood. This chain uses TRBV6-5 with TRBJ2-1; 10 bases map to TRBD2. CDR3 loop: CASSNLAGGSDEQFF. In nucleotides, the CDR3 is TGTGCCAGCAGCAACTTAGCGGGAGGCAGCGATGAGCAGTTCTTC.